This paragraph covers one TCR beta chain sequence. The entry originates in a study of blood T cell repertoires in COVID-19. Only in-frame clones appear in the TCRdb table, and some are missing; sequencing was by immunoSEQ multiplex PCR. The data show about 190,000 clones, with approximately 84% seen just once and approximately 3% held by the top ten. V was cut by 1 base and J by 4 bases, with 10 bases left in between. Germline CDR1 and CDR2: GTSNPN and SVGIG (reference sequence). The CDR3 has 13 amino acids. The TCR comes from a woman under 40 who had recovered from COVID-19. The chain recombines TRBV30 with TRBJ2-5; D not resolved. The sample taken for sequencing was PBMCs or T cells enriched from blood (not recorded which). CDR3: CAWSGSRAETQYF. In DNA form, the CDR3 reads TGTGCCTGGAGTGGTTCTCGCGCAGAGACCCAGTACTTC.